Listed below are T cell receptor beta chains from one sample, sequenced in a study of shared clonotypes between healthy human individuals. The protocol was immunoSEQ multiplex PCR, while the TCRdb copy is restricted to in-frame clones and leaves out a portion. The data contain approximately 440,000 clones, around 77% of them singletons. The specimen sequenced was PBMCs. The receptors here all came from a woman aged 35 to 49 in good health. Some clones in this sample may be carry-over from other donors' samples. CDR3s include the opening cysteine and the closing phenylalanine or tryptophan. The D gene is left open where the match is weak. Expanded clones are given a class, and other clones once, few, many or no size at all.

d_gene	j_gene	abundance	v_gene	CDR3aa	CDR3nt
TRBD2	TRBJ2-1	NA	TRBV11-3	CASSLEPGLAIDEQFF	TGTGCCAGCAGCTTAGAGCCGGGACTAGCTATTGATGAGCAGTTCTTC
TRBD2	TRBJ2-3	NA	TRBV9	CASSRTSGIDTQYF	TGTGCCAGCTCCCGGACTAGCGGGATCGATACGCAGTATTTT
NA	TRBJ2-2	NA	TRBV5-1	CASSLVGTGELFF	TGCGCCAGCAGCTTGGTCGGGACCGGGGAGCTGTTTTTT
TRBD2	TRBJ2-4	NA	TRBV5-1	CASSVGLAGGSKNIQYF	TGCGCCAGCAGCGTAGGACTAGCGGGAGGATCAAAAAACATTCAGTACTTC
TRBD1	TRBJ1-4	NA	TRBV5-4	CASSLRGTGGREKLFF	TGTGCCAGCAGCTTGAGGGGTACAGGGGGTAGGGAAAAACTGTTTTTT
NA	TRBJ2-5	NA	TRBV11-2	CASSLVGWETQYF	TGTGCCAGCAGCTTAGTCGGGTGGGAGACCCAGTACTTC
NA	TRBJ2-1	few	TRBV11-1	CASSPEGVAVVNEQFF	TGTGCCAGCAGCCCAGAGGGAGTGGCAGTGGTTAATGAGCAGTTCTTC
TRBD2	TRBJ2-3	NA	TRBV30	CAWRGLAGADTQYF	TGTGCCTGGAGGGGACTAGCGGGAGCAGATACGCAGTATTTT
NA	TRBJ2-3	NA	TRBV2	CASRKDSILGATQYF	TGTGCCAGCAGGAAGGATAGTATTCTGGGTGCTACGCAGTATTTT
NA	TRBJ2-7	NA	TRBV18	CASSPTSSYEQYF	TGTGCCAGCTCACCGACAAGCTCCTACGAGCAGTACTTC
NA	TRBJ2-1	once	TRBV27	CASSFSGGSSYNEQFF	TGTGCCAGCAGTTTTTCCGGCGGAAGCTCCTACAATGAGCAGTTCTTC
TRBD2	TRBJ2-3	NA	TRBV25-1	CASSGPTSGRWADTQYF	TGTGCCAGCAGTGGGCCAACTAGCGGGAGGTGGGCAGATACGCAGTATTTT
NA	TRBJ1-3	NA	TRBV29-1	CSARATSGNTIYF	TGCAGCGCCCGGGCCACCTCTGGAAACACCATATATTTT
NA	TRBJ2-2	NA	TRBV5-1	CASSPTGTGELFF	TGCGCCAGCAGCCCAACGGGCACCGGGGAGCTGTTTTTT
TRBD1	TRBJ2-7	few	TRBV2	CASRAGTGNSYEQYF	TGTGCCAGCAGAGCCGGGACAGGGAACTCCTACGAGCAGTACTTC
TRBD1	TRBJ2-3	NA	TRBV15	CATSRDRWTGGPDTQYF	TGTGCCACCAGCAGAGATCGCTGGACAGGGGGCCCGGATACGCAGTATTTT
TRBD1	TRBJ2-7	NA	TRBV28	CASIGQGEYEQYF	TGTGCCAGCATAGGACAGGGAGAATACGAGCAGTACTTC
NA	TRBJ2-5	NA	TRBV5-1	CASSFGLQMYQETQYF	TGCGCCAGCAGCTTTGGACTGCAGATGTACCAAGAGACCCAGTACTTC
NA	TRBJ2-3	NA	TRBV28	CASSSPASTDTQYF	TGTGCCAGCAGTTCCCCAGCTAGCACAGATACGCAGTATTTT
TRBD2	TRBJ2-1	NA	TRBV7-8	CASSLADRASGEPTYNEQFF	TGTGCCAGCAGCTTAGCGGATCGGGCTAGCGGGGAGCCCACCTACAATGAGCAGTTCTTC
TRBD2	TRBJ2-7	few	TRBV5-1	CASSGTSGKKTGYEQYF	TGCGCCAGCAGCGGGACTAGCGGGAAGAAGACGGGGTACGAGCAGTACTTC
TRBD1	TRBJ1-2	NA	TRBV19	CASSNRQGGGYTF	TGTGCCAGTAGTAACAGACAGGGAGGCGGCTACACCTTC
NA	TRBJ2-1	NA	TRBV7-6	CASSLVLGEQFF	TGTGCCAGCAGCTTAGTTTTGGGTGAGCAGTTCTTC
NA	TRBJ2-2	NA	TRBV11-3	CASSSSPSADTGELFF	TGTGCCAGCAGCTCCTCGCCTAGCGCCGACACCGGGGAGCTGTTTTTT
NA	TRBJ2-4	NA	TRBV28	CASRPSTRNIQYF	TGTGCCAGCAGACCCTCAACGCGAAACATTCAGTACTTC
NA	TRBJ2-1	NA	TRBV7-2	CASSLTGVSYNEQFF	TGTGCCAGCAGCTTGACGGGAGTGAGTTACAATGAGCAGTTCTTC
TRBD2	TRBJ2-1	NA	TRBV6-4	CASSGLAGGNEQFF	TGTGCCAGCAGCGGACTAGCGGGAGGAAATGAGCAGTTCTTC
TRBD1	TRBJ2-6	many	TRBV5-1	CASSSPGTGSPGANVLTF	TGCGCCAGCAGCTCTCCCGGGACAGGGTCTCCTGGGGCCAACGTCCTGACTTTC
TRBD1	TRBJ2-7	few	TRBV5-4	CASSFGDRDYEQYF	TGTGCCAGCAGCTTTGGGGACAGGGACTACGAGCAGTACTTC
NA	TRBJ1-5	NA	TRBV5-8	CASSSIRGARDQPQHF	TGTGCCAGCAGCTCCATCCGCGGGGCCAGAGATCAGCCCCAGCATTTT
NA	TRBJ1-2	NA	TRBV4-3	CASSPDSSTWLNYGYTF	TGCGCCAGCAGCCCAGACAGCTCCACGTGGCTTAACTATGGCTACACCTTC
NA	TRBJ1-1	once	TRBV28	CASSPRRVEAFF	TGTGCCAGCAGCCCTCGTCGGGTTGAAGCTTTCTTT
TRBD1	TRBJ1-2	NA	TRBV5-1	CASSLSRGIYGYTF	TGCGCCAGCAGCTTGTCCAGGGGGATCTATGGCTACACCTTC
TRBD2	TRBJ2-7	few	TRBV9	CASSVSGTAYEQYF	TGTGCCAGCAGCGTTAGCGGGACTGCCTACGAGCAGTACTTC